This T cell receptor (beta chain) was identified during a study of blood T cell repertoires in COVID-19. Unmatched junction bases numbered 2, after V lost 6 bases and J lost 4 bases. This CDR3 has 13 residues. Germline V lookup: CDR1 MDHEN, CDR2 SYDVKM. Original analysis: How many nucleated cells were present was estimated from reference gene primer amplification. Clones were read by immunoSEQ multiplex PCR, and TCRdb kept only the in-frame ones, dropping some. V, J and clone size reflect that table, while D and trimming were determined from the DNA. The sample yields around 200,000 clones, roughly four fifths seen once.

The sample comprised peripheral blood. The chain is built from TRBV28 and TRBJ2-3, with 9 bases that match TRBD2. The TCR comes from a middle-aged man who had recovered from COVID-19. CDR3 sequence: CASRRLAADTQYF. DNA of the CDR3: TGTGCCAGCAGGAGACTAGCGGCAGATACGCAGTATTTT.